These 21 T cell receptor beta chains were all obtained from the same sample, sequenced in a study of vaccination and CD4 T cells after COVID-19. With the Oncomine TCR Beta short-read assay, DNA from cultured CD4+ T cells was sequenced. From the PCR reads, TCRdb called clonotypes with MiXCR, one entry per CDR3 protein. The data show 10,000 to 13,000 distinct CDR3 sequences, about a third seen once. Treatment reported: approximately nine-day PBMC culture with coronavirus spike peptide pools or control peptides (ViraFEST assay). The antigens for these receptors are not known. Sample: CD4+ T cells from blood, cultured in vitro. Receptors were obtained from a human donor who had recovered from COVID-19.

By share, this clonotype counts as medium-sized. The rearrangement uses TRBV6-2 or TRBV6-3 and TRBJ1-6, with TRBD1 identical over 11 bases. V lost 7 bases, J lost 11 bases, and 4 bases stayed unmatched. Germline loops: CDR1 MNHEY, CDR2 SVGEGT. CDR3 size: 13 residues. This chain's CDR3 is CASTGQGAAPLHF. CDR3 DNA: TGTGCCAGCACCGGACAGGGGGCTGCACCCCTCCACTTT.

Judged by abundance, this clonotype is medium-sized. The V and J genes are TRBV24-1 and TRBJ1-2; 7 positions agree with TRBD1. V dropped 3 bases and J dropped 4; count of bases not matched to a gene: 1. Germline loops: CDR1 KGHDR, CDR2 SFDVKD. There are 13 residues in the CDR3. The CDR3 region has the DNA TGTGCCACCAGTGATGGGACAGCCTATGGCTACACCTTC. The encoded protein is CATSDGTAYGYTF.

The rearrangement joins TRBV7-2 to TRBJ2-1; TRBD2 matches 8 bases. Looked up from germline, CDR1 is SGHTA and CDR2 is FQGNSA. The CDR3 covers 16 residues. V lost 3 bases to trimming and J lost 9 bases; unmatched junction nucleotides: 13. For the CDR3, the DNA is TGTGCCAGCAGCTTTTATGGGATTAGCGGGGCCTCTGAGCAGTTCTTC. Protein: CASSFYGISGASEQFF.

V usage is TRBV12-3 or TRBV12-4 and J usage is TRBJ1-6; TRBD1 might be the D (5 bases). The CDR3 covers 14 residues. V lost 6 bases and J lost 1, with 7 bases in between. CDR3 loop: CASSTGSYNSPLHF. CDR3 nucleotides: TGTGCCAGCAGCACAGGATCCTATAATTCACCCCTCCACTTT.

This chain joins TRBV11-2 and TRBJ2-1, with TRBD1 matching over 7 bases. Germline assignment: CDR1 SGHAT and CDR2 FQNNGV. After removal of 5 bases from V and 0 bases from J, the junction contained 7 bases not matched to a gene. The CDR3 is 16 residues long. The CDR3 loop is CASSPMTGSSYNEQFF. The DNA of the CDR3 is TGTGCCAGCAGCCCCATGACAGGGAGCTCCTACAATGAGCAGTTCTTC.

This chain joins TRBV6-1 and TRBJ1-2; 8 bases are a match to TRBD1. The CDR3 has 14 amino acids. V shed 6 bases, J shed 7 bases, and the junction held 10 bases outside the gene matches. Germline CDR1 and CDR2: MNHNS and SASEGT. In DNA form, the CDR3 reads TGTGCCAGCAGGTTCCAGGGGGCCCCCATTGGCTACACCTTC. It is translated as CASRFQGAPIGYTF.

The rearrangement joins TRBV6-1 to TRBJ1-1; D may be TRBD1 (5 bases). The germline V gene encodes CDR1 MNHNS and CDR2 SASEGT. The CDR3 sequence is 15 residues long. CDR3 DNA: TGTACCACCTCTCCGATGGGGCGCATGAACACTGAAGCTTTCTTT. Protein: CTTSPMGRMNTEAFF.

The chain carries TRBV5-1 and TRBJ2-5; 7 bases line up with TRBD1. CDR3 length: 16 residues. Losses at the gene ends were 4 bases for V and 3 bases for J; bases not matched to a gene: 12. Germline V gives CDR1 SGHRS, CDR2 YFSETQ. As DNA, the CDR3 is TGCGCCAGCAGCCTACCGGGGACAGCCTCCAAAGAGACCCAGTACTTC. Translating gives CASSLPGTASKETQYF.

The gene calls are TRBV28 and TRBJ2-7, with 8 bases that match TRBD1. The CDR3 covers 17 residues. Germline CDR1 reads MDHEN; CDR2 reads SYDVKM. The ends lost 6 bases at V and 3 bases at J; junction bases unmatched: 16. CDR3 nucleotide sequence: TGTGCCAGCAGCTCCACATCAGGGGGCGCGGGTTTCTACGAGCAGTACTTC. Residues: CASSSTSGGAGFYEQYF.

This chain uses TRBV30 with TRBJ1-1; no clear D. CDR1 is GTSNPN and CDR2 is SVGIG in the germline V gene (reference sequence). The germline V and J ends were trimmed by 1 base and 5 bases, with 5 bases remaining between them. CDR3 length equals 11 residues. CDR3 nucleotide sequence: TGTGCCTGGAGTGATAAAACTGAAGCTTTCTTT. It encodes CAWSDKTEAFF.

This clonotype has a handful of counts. The CDR3 DNA sequence: TGTGCCAGCAGCCTAGCGCAGTACGAGCAGTACTTC. It codes for CASSLAQYEQYF. The chain recombines TRBV6-1 with TRBJ2-7, with D tentatively TRBD2 (6 bases). Trimming took 6 bases from V and 4 from J, leaving 10 bases between them. The germline V gene has CDR1 MNHNS and CDR2 SASEGT. This CDR3 contains 12 residues.

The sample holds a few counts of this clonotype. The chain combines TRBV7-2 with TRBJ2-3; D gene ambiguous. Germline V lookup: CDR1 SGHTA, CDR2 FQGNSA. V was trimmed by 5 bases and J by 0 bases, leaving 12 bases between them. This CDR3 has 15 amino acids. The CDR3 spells CASSRWSPSTDTQYF. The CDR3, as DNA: TGTGCCAGCAGCCGCTGGAGTCCTAGCACAGATACGCAGTATTTT.

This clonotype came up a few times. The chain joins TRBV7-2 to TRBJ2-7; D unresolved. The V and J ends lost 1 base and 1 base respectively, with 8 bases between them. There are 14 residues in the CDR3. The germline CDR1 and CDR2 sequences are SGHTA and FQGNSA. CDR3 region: CASSLGVRSYEQYF. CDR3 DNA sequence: TGTGCCAGCAGCTTAGGAGTTCGATCCTACGAGCAGTACTTC.

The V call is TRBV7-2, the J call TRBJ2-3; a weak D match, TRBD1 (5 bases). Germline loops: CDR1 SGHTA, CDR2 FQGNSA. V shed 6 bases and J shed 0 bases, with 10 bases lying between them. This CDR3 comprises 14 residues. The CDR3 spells CASSPGSSTDTQYF. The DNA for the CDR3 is TGTGCCAGCAGTCCAGGGTCCAGCACAGATACGCAGTATTTT.

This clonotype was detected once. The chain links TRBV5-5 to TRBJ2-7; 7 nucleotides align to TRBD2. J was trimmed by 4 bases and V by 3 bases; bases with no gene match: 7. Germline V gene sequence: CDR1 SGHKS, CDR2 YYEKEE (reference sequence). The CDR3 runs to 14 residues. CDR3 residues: CASSSRGRRYEQYF. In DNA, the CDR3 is TGTGCCAGCAGCTCGCGCGGGAGACGGTACGAGCAGTACTTC.

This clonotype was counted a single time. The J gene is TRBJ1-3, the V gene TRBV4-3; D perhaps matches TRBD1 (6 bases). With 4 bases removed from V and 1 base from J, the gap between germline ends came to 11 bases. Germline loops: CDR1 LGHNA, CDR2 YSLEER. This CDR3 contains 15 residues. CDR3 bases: TGCGCCAGCAGCCCCGACAGGTGGTCTGGAAACACCATATATTTT. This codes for CASSPDRWSGNTIYF.

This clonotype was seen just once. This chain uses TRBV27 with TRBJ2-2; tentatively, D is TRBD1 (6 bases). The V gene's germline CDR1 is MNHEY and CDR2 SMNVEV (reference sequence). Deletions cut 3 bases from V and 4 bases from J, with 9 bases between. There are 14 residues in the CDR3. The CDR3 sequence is CASSFDRSTGELFF. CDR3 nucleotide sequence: TGTGCCAGCAGTTTCGACAGGTCCACCGGGGAGCTGTTTTTT.

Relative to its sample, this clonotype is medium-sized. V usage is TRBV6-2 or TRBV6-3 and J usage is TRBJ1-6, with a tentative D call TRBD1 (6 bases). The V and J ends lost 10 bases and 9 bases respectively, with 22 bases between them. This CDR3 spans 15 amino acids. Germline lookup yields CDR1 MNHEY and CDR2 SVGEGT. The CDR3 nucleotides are TGTGCCACCCGACAGGACCGATCCTGGGCTTCACCCCTCCACTTT. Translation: CATRQDRSWASPLHF.

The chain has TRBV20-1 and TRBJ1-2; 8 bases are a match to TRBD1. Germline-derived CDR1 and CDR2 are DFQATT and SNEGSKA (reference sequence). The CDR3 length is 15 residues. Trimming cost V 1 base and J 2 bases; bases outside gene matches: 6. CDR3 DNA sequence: TGCAGTGCTAGAGCTCGGACAGGGAAAAACTATGGCTACACCTTC. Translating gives CSARARTGKNYGYTF.

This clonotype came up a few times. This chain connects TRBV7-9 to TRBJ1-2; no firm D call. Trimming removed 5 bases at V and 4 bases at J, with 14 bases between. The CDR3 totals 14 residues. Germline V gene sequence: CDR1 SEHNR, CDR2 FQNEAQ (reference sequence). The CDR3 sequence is CASSSKSLGYGYTF. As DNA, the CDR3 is TGTGCCAGCAGCAGCAAATCACTCGGCTATGGCTACACCTTC.

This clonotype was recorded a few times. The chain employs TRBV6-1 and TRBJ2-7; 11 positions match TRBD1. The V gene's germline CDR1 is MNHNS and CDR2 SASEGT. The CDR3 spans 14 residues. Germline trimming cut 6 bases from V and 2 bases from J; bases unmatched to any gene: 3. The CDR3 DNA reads TGTGCCAGCAGGCCGGGACAGGGGGCCTACGAGCAGTACTTC. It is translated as CASRPGQGAYEQYF.